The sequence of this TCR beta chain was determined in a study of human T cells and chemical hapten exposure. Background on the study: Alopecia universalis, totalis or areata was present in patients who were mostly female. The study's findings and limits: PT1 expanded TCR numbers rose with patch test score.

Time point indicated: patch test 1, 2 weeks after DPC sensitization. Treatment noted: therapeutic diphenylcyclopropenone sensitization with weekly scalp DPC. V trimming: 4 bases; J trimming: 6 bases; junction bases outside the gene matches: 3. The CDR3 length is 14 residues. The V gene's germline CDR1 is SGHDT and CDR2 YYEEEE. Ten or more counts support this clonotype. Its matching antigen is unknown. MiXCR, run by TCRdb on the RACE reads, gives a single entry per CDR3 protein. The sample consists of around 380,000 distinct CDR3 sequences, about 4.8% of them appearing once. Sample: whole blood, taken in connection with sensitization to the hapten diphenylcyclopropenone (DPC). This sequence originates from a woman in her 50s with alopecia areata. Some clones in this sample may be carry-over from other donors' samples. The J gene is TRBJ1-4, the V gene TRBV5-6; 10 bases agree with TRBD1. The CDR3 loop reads CASSPGTGDEKLFF. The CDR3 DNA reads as TGTGCCAGCAGCCCCGGGACAGGGGATGAAAAACTGTTTTTT.